This is a list of T cell receptor beta chains from one sample in a study of cytomegalovirus exposure and HLA in healthy donors. The data were produced by immunoSEQ multiplex PCR, yet TCRdb's version contains in-frame clones alone and is incomplete. The sample carries 60,000 to 70,000 clones, roughly 75% recorded once. What was sequenced was PBMCs. Receptors originate from a man in his fifties or sixties in good health and CMV-seropositive. Each CDR3 is given with its conserved first and last residue. A D gene is named only where the DNA matches it firmly. A row's size may be missing; if present it is once, few, many or a size class.

-,TRBJ1-6,14,-,TRBV2,CASSEWPGNSPLHF,TGTGCCAGCAGTGAGTGGCCGGGTAATTCACCCCTCCACTTT
-,TRBJ2-4,16,TRBD2,TRBV4-2,CASSQDLAGVLNIQYF,TGTGCCAGCAGCCAAGATCTAGCGGGAGTTCTGAACATTCAGTACTTC
-,TRBJ1-1,15,TRBD1,TRBV9,CASSSRQGEDTEAFF,TGTGCCAGCAGCTCCCGACAGGGTGAGGACACTGAAGCTTTCTTT
-,TRBJ2-1,12,-,TRBV5-1,CASSPSYNEQFF,TGCGCCAGCAGCCCATCCTACAATGAGCAGTTCTTC
-,TRBJ2-3,14,TRBD2,TRBV5-1,CASSSGTSADTQYF,TGCGCCAGCAGCTCCGGGACTAGCGCAGATACGCAGTATTTT
-,TRBJ2-7,15,TRBD2,TRBV6-1,CASSDERGGTYEQYF,TGTGCCAGCAGTGACGAGCGGGGGGGGACCTACGAGCAGTACTTC
-,TRBJ1-2,13,-,TRBV7-9,CASSFSANYGYTF,TGTGCCAGCAGCTTCTCAGCTAACTATGGCTACACCTTC
few,TRBJ2-1,16,-,TRBV11-2,CASSPLGQGGYNEQFF,TGTGCCAGCAGCCCCCTAGGGCAGGGTGGATACAATGAGCAGTTCTTC
-,TRBJ2-7,14,TRBD2,TRBV28,CASSFGGVAIEQYF,TGTGCCAGCAGTTTTGGGGGGGTGGCCATCGAGCAGTACTTC
-,TRBJ2-1,14,-,TRBV25-1,CASSELRHLNEQFF,TGTGCCAGCAGTGAATTGAGGCACCTCAATGAGCAGTTCTTC
-,TRBJ1-4,16,TRBD1,TRBV11-3,CAGSWNRGSENEKLFF,TGTGCCGGCAGCTGGAACAGGGGGTCGGAAAATGAAAAACTGTTTTTT
-,TRBJ2-1,15,TRBD2,TRBV2,CASSENGGALEDYFF,TGTGCCAGCAGTGAGAACGGGGGGGCCCTGGAGGACTACTTCTTC
-,TRBJ2-1,13,-,TRBV2,CASSETLTTGQFF,TGTGCCAGCAGTGAGACCTTGACCACAGGGCAGTTCTTC
-,TRBJ1-4,16,TRBD1,TRBV5-1,CASSLEGTGGNEKLFF,TGCGCCAGCAGCTTGGAAGGAACAGGGGGAAATGAAAAACTGTTTTTT
-,TRBJ2-7,13,-,TRBV7-9,CASSTVGSYEQYF,TGTGCCAGCAGCACGGTCGGGAGCTACGAGCAGTACTTC
-,TRBJ2-2,15,-,TRBV9,CASSSTGVPTGELFF,TGTGCCAGCAGCTCAACGGGGGTTCCCACCGGGGAGCTGTTTTTT
-,TRBJ1-6,15,TRBD1,TRBV2,CASRGGQIYNSPLHF,TGTGCCAGCAGGGGGGGACAGATCTATAATTCACCCCTCCACTTT
-,TRBJ1-1,12,-,TRBV5-3,CARSYPITEAFF,TGTGCCAGAAGCTATCCTATCACTGAAGCTTTCTTT
once,TRBJ1-5,14,TRBD1,TRBV5-4,CASKAQGGNQPQHF,TGTGCCAGCAAGGCGCAGGGGGGTAATCAGCCCCAGCATTTT
-,TRBJ2-2,15,-,TRBV7-2,CASSPRVTNTGELFF,TGTGCCAGCAGCCCCAGGGTTACGAACACCGGGGAGCTGTTTTTT
medium-sized,TRBJ2-1,15,TRBD2,TRBV11-3,CASSYRLADYNEQFF,TGTGCCAGCAGCTACCGACTAGCGGACTACAATGAGCAGTTCTTC
few,TRBJ1-2,17,-,TRBV19,CASSNWAGAYFPSRYTF,TGTGCCAGTAGTAATTGGGCAGGGGCTTACTTCCCCAGTCGCTACACCTTC
few,TRBJ2-1,15,-,TRBV7-9,CASIPRETRANEQFF,TGTGCCAGCATACCCCGGGAGACCCGGGCCAATGAGCAGTTCTTC
-,TRBJ2-5,14,-,TRBV7-6,CASSSAGPQETQYF,TGTGCCAGCAGCTCGGCGGGGCCCCAAGAGACCCAGTACTTC
few,TRBJ1-1,14,-,TRBV29-1,CSAAPGSRTTEAFF,TGCAGCGCCGCACCCGGGAGCCGGACCACTGAAGCTTTCTTT
-,TRBJ1-2,12,-,TRBV5-1,CASSGTYYGYTF,TGCGCCAGCTCCGGGACTTACTATGGCTACACCTTC
-,TRBJ1-4,16,TRBD1,TRBV19,CASSTLSRGTNEKLFF,TGTGCCAGTAGTACGCTATCCAGGGGGACGAATGAAAAACTGTTTTTT
once,TRBJ2-7,13,-,TRBV27,CASSYALEGEQYF,TGTGCCAGCAGTTATGCACTAGAGGGCGAGCAGTACTTC
few,TRBJ2-7,15,TRBD1,TRBV5-1,CASSIGTGSLYEQYF,TGCGCCAGCAGCATAGGGACAGGGAGTCTCTACGAGCAGTACTTC
-,TRBJ1-1,13,-,TRBV27,CASGLTGNTEAFF,TGTGCCAGCGGCCTGACGGGTAACACTGAAGCTTTCTTT
few,TRBJ1-1,15,-,TRBV7-9,CASSLGTGWNTEAFF,TGTGCCAGCAGCTTAGGGACGGGGTGGAACACTGAAGCTTTCTTT
once,TRBJ1-2,13,-,TRBV27,CASSPTLAGLYTF,TGTGCCAGCAGTCCCACCCTTGCAGGGCTCTACACCTTC
-,TRBJ2-7,11,TRBD1,TRBV20-1,CSVKTGNEQYF,TGCAGTGTTAAGACAGGGAACGAGCAGTACTTC
-,TRBJ1-4,16,TRBD1,TRBV7-9,CASSRLGTGDNEKLFF,TGTGCCAGCAGCCGGCTTGGGACAGGTGATAATGAAAAACTGTTTTTT
-,TRBJ1-5,14,TRBD1,TRBV6-5,CASSPGTGVQPQHF,TGTGCCAGCAGCCCCGGGACAGGGGTTCAGCCCCAGCATTTT
-,TRBJ1-6,14,TRBD1,TRBV7-9,CAADRLGKNSPLHF,TGTGCCGCGGACAGGCTGGGGAAGAATTCACCCCTCCACTTT
few,TRBJ2-7,12,-,TRBV5-1,CASALIPYEQYF,TGCGCCAGCGCGTTAATCCCTTACGAGCAGTACTTC
-,TRBJ2-7,13,-,TRBV7-2,CASSLGWGLEQYF,TGTGCCAGCAGCTTAGGATGGGGCCTCGAGCAGTACTTC
-,TRBJ2-1,19,-,TRBV6-4,CASSDSPRAGISSYNEQFF,TGTGCCAGCAGTGACTCCCCACGCGCCGGGATTAGCTCCTACAATGAGCAGTTCTTC
-,TRBJ1-2,13,TRBD1,TRBV5-1,CASSFGQGVGYTF,TGCGCCAGCAGCTTCGGACAGGGGGTAGGCTACACCTTC
-,TRBJ1-1,15,TRBD1,TRBV10-2,CASSNPGQGGTEAFF,TGCGCCAGCTCAAATCCGGGACAGGGGGGGACTGAAGCTTTCTTT
-,TRBJ2-1,13,-,TRBV5-1,CASRPSSYNEQFF,TGCGCCAGCCGTCCTAGCTCCTACAATGAGCAGTTCTTC
once,TRBJ1-2,13,-,TRBV10-3,CAISEGQLYGYTF,TGTGCCATCAGTGAAGGACAGCTCTATGGCTACACCTTC
once,TRBJ1-1,15,TRBD1,TRBV10-2,CASTISGQGVTEAFF,TGCGCCAGCACGATTTCGGGACAGGGAGTCACTGAAGCTTTCTTT
-,TRBJ2-3,15,-,TRBV5-1,CASSLAWGSTDTQYF,TGCGCCAGCAGCTTGGCCTGGGGCAGCACAGATACGCAGTATTTT
-,TRBJ2-5,14,-,TRBV5-1,CASSLSPVQETQYF,TGCGCCAGCAGCTTGTCGCCAGTCCAAGAGACCCAGTACTTC
-,TRBJ2-2,15,TRBD2,TRBV6-6,CASSYGVAGYGELFF,TGTGCCAGCAGTTACGGGGTAGCGGGGTACGGGGAGCTGTTTTTT
-,TRBJ2-7,16,-,TRBV15,CATSRESKSFTYEQYF,TGTGCCACCAGCAGAGAGAGTAAGTCATTTACCTACGAGCAGTACTTC
once,TRBJ2-2,16,TRBD2,TRBV4-1,CASSRLAGVSTGELFF,TGCGCCAGCTCCCGGTTAGCGGGAGTTAGCACCGGGGAGCTGTTTTTT
few,TRBJ1-3,14,-,TRBV11-3,CASSSPREGNTIYF,TGTGCCAGCAGCTCCCCGAGGGAAGGAAACACCATATATTTT
few,TRBJ1-1,14,-,TRBV5-6,CASSLRSGGTEAFF,TGTGCCAGCAGCCTCCGGTCAGGTGGCACTGAAGCTTTCTTT
-,TRBJ2-1,15,-,TRBV18,CASSPRRDPYNEQFF,TGTGCCAGCTCACCAAGGAGGGATCCCTACAATGAGCAGTTCTTC
-,TRBJ2-7,19,TRBD2,TRBV19,CASSWGTSGSAGPSGEQYF,TGTGCCAGTAGTTGGGGGACTAGCGGGTCCGCGGGCCCTTCGGGCGAGCAGTACTTC